A selection of T cell receptor beta chains follows, all from one sample in a study of OX40 agonist ivuxolimab in advanced cancers. Sequencing used immunoSEQ multiplex PCR; TCRdb keeps in-frame clones, though not all of them. Among 80,000 or so clones listed, just under 95% were seen once. The sample was CD4+ or CD8+ T cells sorted from blood, taken in a trial of the OX40 agonist ivuxolimab. The origin of the receptors is an adult with an advanced solid tumor such as melanoma, head and neck, liver or kidney cancer. Each CDR3 is given with its conserved first and last residue. The D gene is left open where the match is weak. Only part of the rows carry a size: once, few, many, or a class if the clone is expanded.

J gene: TRBJ2-1; V gene: TRBV6-5; D gene: .; clone size: once; CDR3 DNA: TGTGCCACTGTTGGGGACAAGGCCCCCCATGAGCAGTTCTTC; CDR3 protein: CATVGDKAPHEQFF
J gene: TRBJ2-7; V gene: TRBV5-1; D gene: TRBD2; clone size: few; CDR3 DNA: TGCGCCAGCACCCTCCTACCGCCTAGCGGGAGCCCCTACGAGCAGTACTTC; CDR3 protein: CASTLLPPSGSPYEQYF
J gene: TRBJ1-5; V gene: TRBV6-1; D gene: .; clone size: .; CDR3 DNA: TGTGCCAGCAGTATTAATATGGATCAGCCCCAGCATTTT; CDR3 protein: CASSINMDQPQHF
J gene: TRBJ2-3; V gene: TRBV5-4; D gene: .; clone size: .; CDR3 DNA: TGTGCCAGCAGCTTTGGGGGCCGGGGCACAGATACGCAGTATTTT; CDR3 protein: CASSFGGRGTDTQYF
J gene: TRBJ2-1; V gene: TRBV28; D gene: TRBD2; clone size: once; CDR3 DNA: TGTGCCAGCAGTGGCGCTCGGACTAGCGGAGGTAATGAGCAGTTCTTC; CDR3 protein: CASSGARTSGGNEQFF
J gene: TRBJ2-5; V gene: TRBV10-1; D gene: .; clone size: .; CDR3 DNA: TGCGCCAGCAGTGATGGGGTCCAAGAGACCCAGTACTTC; CDR3 protein: CASSDGVQETQYF
J gene: TRBJ1-5; V gene: TRBV2; D gene: TRBD1; clone size: .; CDR3 DNA: TGTGCCAGCGGGCAAGACAGGGCGGTTGGTCAGCCCCAGCATTTT; CDR3 protein: CASGQDRAVGQPQHF
J gene: TRBJ2-5; V gene: TRBV5-1; D gene: .; clone size: .; CDR3 DNA: TGCGCCAGCAGCTCGGACGTTAGACCAGAGACCCAGTACTTC; CDR3 protein: CASSSDVRPETQYF
J gene: TRBJ1-2; V gene: TRBV9; D gene: TRBD1; clone size: .; CDR3 DNA: TGTGCCAGCAGCCCGTCGGGACAGGACTATGGCTACACCTTC; CDR3 protein: CASSPSGQDYGYTF
J gene: TRBJ2-3; V gene: TRBV5-1; D gene: .; clone size: .; CDR3 DNA: TGCGCCAGCAGCCCCGACCAGGGCACAGATACGCAGTATTTT; CDR3 protein: CASSPDQGTDTQYF
J gene: TRBJ2-2; V gene: TRBV7-3; D gene: .; clone size: .; CDR3 DNA: TGTGCCAGCAGCCTCAACCCCACCGGGGAGCTGTTTTTT; CDR3 protein: CASSLNPTGELFF
J gene: TRBJ2-1; V gene: TRBV27; D gene: .; clone size: .; CDR3 DNA: TGTGCCAGCAGGTTATACAATGAGCAGTTCTTC; CDR3 protein: CASRLYNEQFF
J gene: TRBJ1-1; V gene: TRBV6-1; D gene: .; clone size: .; CDR3 DNA: TGTGCCAGCGCGGCCAGAGGAAACACTGAAGCTTTCTTT; CDR3 protein: CASAARGNTEAFF
J gene: TRBJ2-6; V gene: TRBV27; D gene: .; clone size: .; CDR3 DNA: TGTGCCACCACCCCCTTTGTGAAATCTGGGGCCAACGTCCTGACTTTC; CDR3 protein: CATTPFVKSGANVLTF
J gene: TRBJ2-7; V gene: TRBV19; D gene: .; clone size: .; CDR3 DNA: TGTGCCAGTAGTATAGGCCAGGGGATCGCGTCTTACGAGCAGTACTTC; CDR3 protein: CASSIGQGIASYEQYF
J gene: TRBJ1-4; V gene: TRBV6-1; D gene: .; clone size: .; CDR3 DNA: TGTGCCAGCATAGACACTTCAACTAATGAAAAACTGTTTTTT; CDR3 protein: CASIDTSTNEKLFF
J gene: TRBJ1-5; V gene: TRBV10-2; D gene: .; clone size: .; CDR3 DNA: TGCGCCAGCAGTGAACAGATTAGCAATCAGCCCCAGCATTTT; CDR3 protein: CASSEQISNQPQHF
J gene: TRBJ1-4; V gene: TRBV5-1; D gene: TRBD1; clone size: few; CDR3 DNA: TGCGCCAGCAGCACTGGACAGGGGGCGAGGTATGAAAAACTGTTTTTT; CDR3 protein: CASSTGQGARYEKLFF
J gene: TRBJ1-2; V gene: TRBV28; D gene: .; clone size: .; CDR3 DNA: TGTGCCAGCAGTTCGAGGACCAATCTCTATGGCTACACCTTC; CDR3 protein: CASSSRTNLYGYTF
J gene: TRBJ1-5; V gene: TRBV19; D gene: .; clone size: .; CDR3 DNA: TGTGCCAGTAGTTCTGGTCAGCCCCAGCATTTT; CDR3 protein: CASSSGQPQHF
J gene: TRBJ2-7; V gene: TRBV11-3; D gene: .; clone size: .; CDR3 DNA: TGTGCCAGCAGTTCCGGCCCCCCTCAGGGAGGCGAGCAGTACTTC; CDR3 protein: CASSSGPPQGGEQYF
J gene: TRBJ1-3; V gene: TRBV10-3; D gene: TRBD1; clone size: once; CDR3 DNA: TGTGCCATCAGGAGGACAGGTGGTGGCGGAAACACCATATATTTT; CDR3 protein: CAIRRTGGGGNTIYF
J gene: TRBJ2-1; V gene: TRBV7-9; D gene: TRBD2; clone size: once; CDR3 DNA: TGTGCCAGCAGCCCGGCCGGGACTAGCTCATATGAGCAGTTCTTC; CDR3 protein: CASSPAGTSSYEQFF
J gene: TRBJ2-2; V gene: TRBV19; D gene: .; clone size: .; CDR3 DNA: TGTGCCAGTAGTATGGGCAGACAAAAGAACACCGGGGAGCTGTTTTTT; CDR3 protein: CASSMGRQKNTGELFF
J gene: TRBJ1-2; V gene: TRBV19; D gene: TRBD1; clone size: once; CDR3 DNA: TGTGCCAGTAGTCCGCTGTCCGGGACAGGGGCCGCCGGCTATGGCTACACCTTC; CDR3 protein: CASSPLSGTGAAGYGYTF
J gene: TRBJ2-3; V gene: TRBV6-5; D gene: .; clone size: .; CDR3 DNA: TGTGCCAGCAGTCGCGACTGGGCAGATACGCAGTATTTT; CDR3 protein: CASSRDWADTQYF
J gene: TRBJ1-1; V gene: TRBV19; D gene: .; clone size: once; CDR3 DNA: TGTGCCAGTAGTATAGAGGGATTGAACACTGAAGCTTTCTTT; CDR3 protein: CASSIEGLNTEAFF
J gene: TRBJ2-1; V gene: TRBV7-2; D gene: .; clone size: .; CDR3 DNA: TGTGCCAGCAGCTTATACCGGGAGCGGGATGAGCAGTTCTTC; CDR3 protein: CASSLYRERDEQFF
J gene: TRBJ1-2; V gene: TRBV18; D gene: .; clone size: .; CDR3 DNA: TGTGCCAGCTCACCTCTCGGACAGATTAACTATGGCTACACCTTC; CDR3 protein: CASSPLGQINYGYTF
J gene: TRBJ2-2; V gene: TRBV2; D gene: TRBD2; clone size: .; CDR3 DNA: TGTGCCAGCAAGCCGGCTAGCGGGAGGACCGGGGAGCTGTTTTTT; CDR3 protein: CASKPASGRTGELFF
J gene: TRBJ2-3; V gene: TRBV19; D gene: .; clone size: once; CDR3 DNA: TGTGCCAGTAGTATTACGGCCCTGGGTTCTACGCAGTATTTT; CDR3 protein: CASSITALGSTQYF
J gene: TRBJ1-2; V gene: TRBV7-2; D gene: .; clone size: .; CDR3 DNA: TGTGCCAGCAGCGGGGCCCTAGGCAGGGGTAGTGACTACACCTTC; CDR3 protein: CASSGALGRGSDYTF
J gene: TRBJ2-1; V gene: TRBV6-1; D gene: .; clone size: .; CDR3 DNA: TGTGCCAGCCATAAAACCGACAGCCTAAACAATGAGCAGTTCTTC; CDR3 protein: CASHKTDSLNNEQFF
J gene: TRBJ2-1; V gene: TRBV15; D gene: .; clone size: .; CDR3 DNA: TGTGCCACCAGCAGAGTACGAGGGGGGGACTACAATGAGCAGTTCTTC; CDR3 protein: CATSRVRGGDYNEQFF
J gene: TRBJ2-7; V gene: TRBV6-1; D gene: .; clone size: few; CDR3 DNA: TGTGCCAGCAGTGTGGAATACGAGCAGTACTTC; CDR3 protein: CASSVEYEQYF
J gene: TRBJ1-5; V gene: TRBV4-1; D gene: .; clone size: .; CDR3 DNA: TGCGCCAGCAGCCGCACTTCGGACGGTAATCAGCCCCAGCATTTT; CDR3 protein: CASSRTSDGNQPQHF
J gene: TRBJ2-6; V gene: TRBV5-6; D gene: TRBD1; clone size: .; CDR3 DNA: TGTGCCAGCAGCGGGGGGACAGGGCTGGAGGCCAACGTCCTGACTTTC; CDR3 protein: CASSGGTGLEANVLTF
J gene: TRBJ2-5; V gene: TRBV19; D gene: TRBD2; clone size: .; CDR3 DNA: TGTGCCAGTAGTATGGCACAAGGACTAGCGGGAAAGGAGACCCAGTACTTC; CDR3 protein: CASSMAQGLAGKETQYF
J gene: TRBJ2-3; V gene: TRBV7-6; D gene: .; clone size: .; CDR3 DNA: TGTGCCAGCAGCTTTTATCCGGGAGATACGCAGTATTTT; CDR3 protein: CASSFYPGDTQYF
J gene: TRBJ1-2; V gene: TRBV7-9; D gene: .; clone size: .; CDR3 DNA: TGTGCCAGCAGCTTAGGGGAAAACTATGGCTACACCTTC; CDR3 protein: CASSLGENYGYTF
J gene: TRBJ2-3; V gene: TRBV11-3; D gene: TRBD2; clone size: .; CDR3 DNA: TGTGCCAGCAGCCTATCGGGGGGAGATACGCAGTATTTT; CDR3 protein: CASSLSGGDTQYF
J gene: TRBJ1-4; V gene: TRBV6-5; D gene: .; clone size: once; CDR3 DNA: TGTGCCAGCAGTTATAGGGCAACTAATGAAAAACTGTTTTTT; CDR3 protein: CASSYRATNEKLFF
J gene: TRBJ2-3; V gene: TRBV2; D gene: TRBD1; clone size: .; CDR3 DNA: TGTGCCAGCAGACGGGACAGCTACACAGATACGCAGTATTTT; CDR3 protein: CASRRDSYTDTQYF
J gene: TRBJ1-5; V gene: TRBV10-3; D gene: .; clone size: .; CDR3 DNA: TGTGCCATCAGTGAGTCCACGGATCAGCCCCAGCATTTT; CDR3 protein: CAISESTDQPQHF
J gene: TRBJ2-2; V gene: TRBV7-9; D gene: .; clone size: .; CDR3 DNA: TGTGCCCCCGGGCCGGCCACCGGGGAGCTGTTTTTT; CDR3 protein: CAPGPATGELFF
J gene: TRBJ2-2; V gene: TRBV5-1; D gene: .; clone size: .; CDR3 DNA: TGCGCCAGCACCGAAGCCGGGATGACCACCGGGGAGCTGTTTTTT; CDR3 protein: CASTEAGMTTGELFF
J gene: TRBJ2-7; V gene: TRBV19; D gene: TRBD1; clone size: .; CDR3 DNA: TGTGCCAGCTCCCAGCGACAGGGTTCGTTGGAGCAGTACTTC; CDR3 protein: CASSQRQGSLEQYF
J gene: TRBJ2-7; V gene: TRBV20-1; D gene: .; clone size: .; CDR3 DNA: TGCAGTGCTACCCTGGCAACCCAGCAGTACTTC; CDR3 protein: CSATLATQQYF
J gene: TRBJ2-1; V gene: TRBV2; D gene: .; clone size: .; CDR3 DNA: TGTGCCAGCAGTGGCCAGGGTAGAGGTGGGCAGTTCTTC; CDR3 protein: CASSGQGRGGQFF